The clone carrying this T cell receptor beta chain was detected ten times or more. Its antigen remains unknown. A single record per CDR3 protein comes from TCRdb applying MiXCR to the 5' RACE reads. The profile shows about 22,000 distinct CDR3 sequences, about 2.7% of them singletons. The data belong to a study of spatial heterogeneity in lung cancer. About the research overall: Tumor-region TCR transcript counts correlated strongly with a T cell module score from matched bulk RNA-seq. The average appearance count of each unique TCR and UMI combination in raw reads was more than ten.

Study results and caveats: In tumors, expanded intratumoral alpha and beta TCR counts tracked mutation counts.

Noted time point: sample taken at primary tumor resection. Researchers sequenced whole RNA taken from tumor, nontumor lung or frozen PBMC without sorting. The V end was cut by 4 bases, the J end by 5 bases, with 4 bases between. The CDR3 has 12 residues. Per germline, CDR1 KGHDR and CDR2 SFDVKD. Material: lung tumor tissue, obtained at surgery. The chain is built from TRBV24-1 and TRBJ2-2, with no clear D. This sequence originates from a male donor with early-stage non-small cell lung cancer. CDR3 in amino acids: CATSETTGELFF. The CDR3 coding sequence is TGTGCCACCAGTGAGACGACCGGGGAGCTGTTTTTT.